These T cell receptor beta chains were read from a single sample in a study of blood T cell repertoires in COVID-19. Sequenced by immunoSEQ multiplex PCR; TCRdb stores in-frame clones only, minus some. The sample comprises around 250,000 clones, 80% to 90% of which are singletons, and 1.5% to 2% rests with the top ten. Sequenced material: PBMCs or T cells enriched from blood (not recorded which). Source of these receptors: a woman in her forties or fifties who had recovered from COVID-19. Each CDR3 is given with its conserved first and last residue. Fields, in order: V gene, clone size, J gene, D gene, CDR3 DNA, CDR3 protein. A D gene is named only where the DNA matches it firmly. Clone size is shown for a subset of rows, as once, few, many or a class of expanded clone.

v_gene: TRBV13
abundance: -
j_gene: TRBJ2-1
d_gene: TRBD1
CDR3nt: TGTGCCAGCAGCTTCCCTCACGGGACAGGGTCCAATGAGCAGTTCTTC
CDR3aa: CASSFPHGTGSNEQFF

v_gene: TRBV19
abundance: -
j_gene: TRBJ1-2
d_gene: -
CDR3nt: TGTGCCAGTAGTATAGGGGCAGGGGTAGACTATGGCTACACCTTC
CDR3aa: CASSIGAGVDYGYTF

v_gene: TRBV4-1
abundance: -
j_gene: TRBJ2-3
d_gene: TRBD2
CDR3nt: TGCGCCAGCAGCCAAGGCGGGAGTGTCCCAGATACGCAGTATTTT
CDR3aa: CASSQGGSVPDTQYF

v_gene: TRBV29-1
abundance: once
j_gene: TRBJ1-1
d_gene: -
CDR3nt: TGCAGCGTTGTCCCCAGGGCGATTCCCGAAGCTTTCTTT
CDR3aa: CSVVPRAIPEAFF

v_gene: TRBV10-3
abundance: -
j_gene: TRBJ1-6
d_gene: -
CDR3nt: TGTGCCATCAGTGAGTCGGGGGCCTCCTATAATTCACCCCTCCACTTT
CDR3aa: CAISESGASYNSPLHF

v_gene: TRBV28
abundance: once
j_gene: TRBJ1-2
d_gene: -
CDR3nt: TGTGCCAGCAGTTTATTTGGAGGGTATGGCTACACCTTC
CDR3aa: CASSLFGGYGYTF

v_gene: TRBV19
abundance: -
j_gene: TRBJ2-5
d_gene: -
CDR3nt: TGTGCGAGTGCAGATTCGGAGACCAGGTACTTC
CDR3aa: CASADSETRYF

v_gene: TRBV6-5
abundance: -
j_gene: TRBJ1-1
d_gene: TRBD1
CDR3nt: TGTGCCAGCAGTACCCGACAGGGGTACACTGAAGCTTTCTTT
CDR3aa: CASSTRQGYTEAFF

v_gene: TRBV7-9
abundance: -
j_gene: TRBJ1-4
d_gene: TRBD1
CDR3nt: TGTGCCAGCAGCTTACGGACAGGGGGAGAAAAACTGTTTTTT
CDR3aa: CASSLRTGGEKLFF

v_gene: TRBV14
abundance: -
j_gene: TRBJ2-1
d_gene: TRBD2
CDR3nt: TGTGCCAGCACCTTGGGACTAGCGGGAGGGGGTGAGCAGTTCTTC
CDR3aa: CASTLGLAGGGEQFF

v_gene: TRBV10-2
abundance: -
j_gene: TRBJ2-3
d_gene: TRBD2
CDR3nt: TGCGCCAGCAGTGAGTCGCTAGCGGGACCCACAGATACGCAGTATTTT
CDR3aa: CASSESLAGPTDTQYF

v_gene: TRBV11-2
abundance: once
j_gene: TRBJ2-7
d_gene: TRBD1
CDR3nt: TGTGCCAGCAGCTTAACTGACAGGGCCGTCTACGAGCAGTACTTC
CDR3aa: CASSLTDRAVYEQYF

v_gene: TRBV11-2
abundance: -
j_gene: TRBJ1-6
d_gene: TRBD1
CDR3nt: TGTGCCAGCAGCTTAGTCCCGGGACAGGGTCATTCACCCCTCCACTTT
CDR3aa: CASSLVPGQGHSPLHF

v_gene: TRBV7-6
abundance: -
j_gene: TRBJ1-6
d_gene: TRBD1
CDR3nt: TGTGCCAGCAGCACACCCCGGACAGGGATCAGTTCACCCCTCCACTTT
CDR3aa: CASSTPRTGISSPLHF

v_gene: TRBV5-1
abundance: -
j_gene: TRBJ1-2
d_gene: -
CDR3nt: TGCGCCAGCAGCCCCACGTCGCGTGGCTACACCTTC
CDR3aa: CASSPTSRGYTF

v_gene: TRBV25-1
abundance: -
j_gene: TRBJ2-1
d_gene: TRBD2
CDR3nt: TGTGCCAGCAGCTTGACTAGCGGGAGGGGCAATGAGCAGTTCTTC
CDR3aa: CASSLTSGRGNEQFF

v_gene: TRBV5-5
abundance: -
j_gene: TRBJ1-4
d_gene: TRBD1
CDR3nt: TGTGCCAGCAGCCCCGTTCTGACAGGGAATGAAAAACTGTTTTTT
CDR3aa: CASSPVLTGNEKLFF

v_gene: TRBV7-8
abundance: -
j_gene: TRBJ2-1
d_gene: TRBD2
CDR3nt: TGTGCCAGCAGCCAAGGGTACTTCGGCGGGAGGGACGAATACAATGAGCAGTTCTTC
CDR3aa: CASSQGYFGGRDEYNEQFF

v_gene: TRBV5-1
abundance: -
j_gene: TRBJ2-1
d_gene: TRBD2
CDR3nt: TGCGCCAGCAGACTAGGACTAGCGGGAGCCAATGAGCAGTTCTTC
CDR3aa: CASRLGLAGANEQFF

v_gene: TRBV5-1
abundance: -
j_gene: TRBJ2-2
d_gene: TRBD1
CDR3nt: TGCGCCAGCAGCCCGTGGACAGGGGTGACCGGGGAGCTGTTTTTT
CDR3aa: CASSPWTGVTGELFF

v_gene: TRBV5-1
abundance: -
j_gene: TRBJ1-1
d_gene: -
CDR3nt: TGCGCCAGCAGCAAATTAGGAGACCTCGGCACTGAAGCTTTCTTT
CDR3aa: CASSKLGDLGTEAFF

v_gene: TRBV9
abundance: -
j_gene: TRBJ1-1
d_gene: TRBD1
CDR3nt: TGTGCCAGCAGCTCCGGACAGGGGGCGGTCACTGAAGCTTTCTTT
CDR3aa: CASSSGQGAVTEAFF

v_gene: TRBV7-9
abundance: once
j_gene: TRBJ2-5
d_gene: -
CDR3nt: TGTGCCACCCATGCCGAGGGAACCCAAGAGACCCAGTACTTC
CDR3aa: CATHAEGTQETQYF

v_gene: TRBV5-1
abundance: -
j_gene: TRBJ2-1
d_gene: TRBD2
CDR3nt: TGCGCCAGCAGCTTGGTGGGGGGGAGGACTAGCGGTCGACCTCAGTTCTTC
CDR3aa: CASSLVGGRTSGRPQFF

v_gene: TRBV5-1
abundance: once
j_gene: TRBJ2-4
d_gene: TRBD2
CDR3nt: TGCGCCAGCAGCTTGGCCGGGGGTAGCGGGGGCAAAAACATTCAGTACTTC
CDR3aa: CASSLAGGSGGKNIQYF

v_gene: TRBV19
abundance: -
j_gene: TRBJ2-1
d_gene: TRBD2
CDR3nt: TGTGCCAGTAGTATCCCTGGACTAGCGGGAAAGAATGAGCAGTTCTTC
CDR3aa: CASSIPGLAGKNEQFF

v_gene: TRBV7-6
abundance: once
j_gene: TRBJ2-1
d_gene: TRBD2
CDR3nt: TGTGCCAGCAGCCCCCCCCCTAGCGGGAGGGCCCTTGAGCAGTTCTTC
CDR3aa: CASSPPPSGRALEQFF

v_gene: TRBV19
abundance: -
j_gene: TRBJ2-1
d_gene: TRBD1
CDR3nt: TGTGCCAGTAGTCCGCGGACAGGGGGGATTAGCTCCTACAATGAGCAGTTCTTC
CDR3aa: CASSPRTGGISSYNEQFF

v_gene: TRBV15
abundance: -
j_gene: TRBJ2-1
d_gene: -
CDR3nt: TGTGCCACCAGTACCCGTGACGGAGGAGGCAATGAGCAGTTCTTC
CDR3aa: CATSTRDGGGNEQFF